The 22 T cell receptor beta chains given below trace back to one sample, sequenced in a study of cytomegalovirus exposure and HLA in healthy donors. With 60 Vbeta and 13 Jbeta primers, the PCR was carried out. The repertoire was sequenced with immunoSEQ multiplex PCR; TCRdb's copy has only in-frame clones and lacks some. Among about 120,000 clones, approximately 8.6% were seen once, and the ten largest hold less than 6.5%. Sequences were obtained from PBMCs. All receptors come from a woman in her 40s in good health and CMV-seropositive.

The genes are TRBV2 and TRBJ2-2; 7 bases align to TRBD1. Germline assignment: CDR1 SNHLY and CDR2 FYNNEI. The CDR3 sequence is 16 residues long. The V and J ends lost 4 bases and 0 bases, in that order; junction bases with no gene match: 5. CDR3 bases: TGTGCCAGCAGTGCTGACAGGGAGCCGAACACCGGGGAGCTGTTTTTT. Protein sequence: CASSADREPNTGELFF.

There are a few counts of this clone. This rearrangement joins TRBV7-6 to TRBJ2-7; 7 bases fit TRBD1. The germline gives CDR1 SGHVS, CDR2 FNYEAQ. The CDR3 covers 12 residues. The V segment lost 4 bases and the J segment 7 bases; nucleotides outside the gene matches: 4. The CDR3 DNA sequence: TGTGCCAGCAGCTCTACAGGGGATGAGCAGTACTTC. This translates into CASSSTGDEQYF.

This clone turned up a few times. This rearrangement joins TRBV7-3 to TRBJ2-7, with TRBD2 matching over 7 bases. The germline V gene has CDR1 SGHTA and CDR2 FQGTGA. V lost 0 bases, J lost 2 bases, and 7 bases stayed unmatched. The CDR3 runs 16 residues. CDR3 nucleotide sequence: TGTGCCAGCAGCTTAACGGCGGCTAGCGGAGCCTACGAGCAGTACTTC. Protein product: CASSLTAASGAYEQYF.

CDR3 residues: CASSFGGNQPQHF. The CDR3 DNA follows: TGTGCCAGCAGTTTTGGGGGGAATCAGCCCCAGCATTTT. V is TRBV28 and J is TRBJ1-5; a weak D match, TRBD1 (5 bases). CDR1 and CDR2 (germline): MDHEN, SYDVKM. Trimming shortened V by 3 bases and J by 4 bases, and 7 bases separated the two germline ends. The CDR3 contains 13 residues.

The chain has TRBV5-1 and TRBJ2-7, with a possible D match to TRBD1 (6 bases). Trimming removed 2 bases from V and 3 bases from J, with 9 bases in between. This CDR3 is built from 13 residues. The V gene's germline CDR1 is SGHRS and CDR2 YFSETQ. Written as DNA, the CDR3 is TGCGCCAGCAGCTTTCACAGGGACTACGAGCAGTACTTC. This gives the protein CASSFHRDYEQYF.

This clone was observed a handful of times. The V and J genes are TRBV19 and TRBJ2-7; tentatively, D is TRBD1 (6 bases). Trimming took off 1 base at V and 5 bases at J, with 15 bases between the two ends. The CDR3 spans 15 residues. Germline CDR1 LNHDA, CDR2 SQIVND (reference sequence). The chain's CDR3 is CASSIAGTGSHEQYF. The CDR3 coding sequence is TGTGCCAGTAGTATAGCCGGCACAGGGTCACACGAGCAGTACTTC.

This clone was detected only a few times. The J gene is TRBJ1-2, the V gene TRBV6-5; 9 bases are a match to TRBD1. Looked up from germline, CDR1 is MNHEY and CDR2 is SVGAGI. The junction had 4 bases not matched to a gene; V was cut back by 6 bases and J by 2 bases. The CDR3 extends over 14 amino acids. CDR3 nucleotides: TGTGCCAGCAGCCCAGACAGGGGGAACTATGGCTACACCTTC. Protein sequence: CASSPDRGNYGYTF.

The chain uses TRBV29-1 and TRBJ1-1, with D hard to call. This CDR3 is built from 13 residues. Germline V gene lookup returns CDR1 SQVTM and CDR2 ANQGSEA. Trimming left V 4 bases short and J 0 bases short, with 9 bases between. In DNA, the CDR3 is TGCAGCGTTGGACTTCAACTGAACACTGAAGCTTTCTTT. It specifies CSVGLQLNTEAFF.

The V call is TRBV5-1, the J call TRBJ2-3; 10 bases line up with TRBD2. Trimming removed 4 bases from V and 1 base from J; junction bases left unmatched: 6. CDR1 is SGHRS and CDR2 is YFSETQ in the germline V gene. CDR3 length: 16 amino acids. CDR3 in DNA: TGCGCCAGCAGCACACTGCTAGCGGGGGGCACAGATACGCAGTATTTT. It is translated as CASSTLLAGGTDTQYF.

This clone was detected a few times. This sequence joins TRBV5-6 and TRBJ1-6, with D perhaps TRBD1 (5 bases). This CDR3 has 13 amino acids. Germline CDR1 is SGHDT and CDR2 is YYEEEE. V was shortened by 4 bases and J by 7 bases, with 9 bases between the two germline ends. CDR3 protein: CASSAGSNSPLHF. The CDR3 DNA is TGTGCCAGCAGCGCAGGGTCCAATTCACCCCTCCACTTT.

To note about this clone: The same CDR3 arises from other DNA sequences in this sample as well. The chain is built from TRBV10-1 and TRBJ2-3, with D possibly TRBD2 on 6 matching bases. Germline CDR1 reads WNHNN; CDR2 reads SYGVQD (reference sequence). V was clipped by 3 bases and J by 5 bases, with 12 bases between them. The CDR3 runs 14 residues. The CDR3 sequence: CASSDGGAKDTQYF. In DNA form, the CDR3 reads TGCGCCAGCAGTGACGGGGGAGCCAAAGATACGCAGTATTTT.

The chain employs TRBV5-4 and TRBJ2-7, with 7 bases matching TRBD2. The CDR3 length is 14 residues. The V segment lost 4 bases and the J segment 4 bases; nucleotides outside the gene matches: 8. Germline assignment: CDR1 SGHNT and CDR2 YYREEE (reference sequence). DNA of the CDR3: TGTGCCAGCAGCAGGCGGGAGTCGACATACGAGCAGTACTTC. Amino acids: CASSRRESTYEQYF.

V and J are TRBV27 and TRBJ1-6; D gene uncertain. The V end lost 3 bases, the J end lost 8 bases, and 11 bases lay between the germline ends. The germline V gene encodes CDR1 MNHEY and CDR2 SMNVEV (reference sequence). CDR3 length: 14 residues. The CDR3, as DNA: TGTGCCAGCAGTTTTACACAGCCTCATTCACCCCTCCACTTT. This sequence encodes CASSFTQPHSPLHF.

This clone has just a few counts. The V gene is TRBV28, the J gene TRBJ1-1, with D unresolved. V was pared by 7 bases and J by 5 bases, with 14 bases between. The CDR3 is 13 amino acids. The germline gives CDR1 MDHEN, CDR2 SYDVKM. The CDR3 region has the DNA TGTGCCAGCATTGGGGAGGTGAGAACTGAAGCTTTCTTT. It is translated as CASIGEVRTEAFF.

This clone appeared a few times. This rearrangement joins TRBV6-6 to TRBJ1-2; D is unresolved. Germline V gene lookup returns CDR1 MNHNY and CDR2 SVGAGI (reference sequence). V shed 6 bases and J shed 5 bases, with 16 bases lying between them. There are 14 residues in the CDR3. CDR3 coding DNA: TGTGCCAGCAGCCCCCCCGGTTTGTCATATGGCTACACCTTC. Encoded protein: CASSPPGLSYGYTF.

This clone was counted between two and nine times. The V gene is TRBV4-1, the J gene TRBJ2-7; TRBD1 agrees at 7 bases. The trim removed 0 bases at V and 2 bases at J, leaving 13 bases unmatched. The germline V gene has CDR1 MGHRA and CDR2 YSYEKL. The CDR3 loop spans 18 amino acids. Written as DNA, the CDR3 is TGCGCCAGCAGCCAAGATGGGGTAACGGGACAGTGGGCCTACGAGCAGTACTTC. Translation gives CASSQDGVTGQWAYEQYF.

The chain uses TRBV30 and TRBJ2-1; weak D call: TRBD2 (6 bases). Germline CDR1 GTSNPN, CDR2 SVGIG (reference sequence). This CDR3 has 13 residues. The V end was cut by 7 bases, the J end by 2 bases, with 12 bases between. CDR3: CASQASAYNEQFF. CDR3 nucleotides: TGTGCCTCTCAGGCTAGCGCCTACAATGAGCAGTTCTTC.

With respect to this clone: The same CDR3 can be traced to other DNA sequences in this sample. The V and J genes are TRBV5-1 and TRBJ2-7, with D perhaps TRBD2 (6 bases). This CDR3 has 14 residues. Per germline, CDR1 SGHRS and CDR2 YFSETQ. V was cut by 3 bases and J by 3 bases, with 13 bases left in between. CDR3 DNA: TGCGCCAGCAGCTCGGGACTCGCCGGCTACGAGCAGTACTTC. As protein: CASSSGLAGYEQYF. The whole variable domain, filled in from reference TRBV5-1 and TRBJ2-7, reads KAGVTQTPRYLIKTRGQQVTLSCSPISGHRSVSWYQQTPGQGLQFLFEYFSETQRNKGNFPGRFSGRQFSNSRSEMNVSTLELGDSALYLCASSSGLAGYEQYFGPGTRLTVT.

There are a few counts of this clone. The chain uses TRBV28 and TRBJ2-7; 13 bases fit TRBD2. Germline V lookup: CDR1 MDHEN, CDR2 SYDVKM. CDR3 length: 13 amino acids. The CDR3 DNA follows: TGTAGGACTAGCGGGGGTCTATCCTACGAGCAGTACTTC. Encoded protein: CRTSGGLSYEQYF.

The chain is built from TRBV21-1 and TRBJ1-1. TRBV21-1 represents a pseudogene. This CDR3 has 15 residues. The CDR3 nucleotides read TGTGCCAGCAGCAAAGGCGGGCCGATATACACTGAAGCTTTCTTT. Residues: CASSKGGPIYTEAFF.

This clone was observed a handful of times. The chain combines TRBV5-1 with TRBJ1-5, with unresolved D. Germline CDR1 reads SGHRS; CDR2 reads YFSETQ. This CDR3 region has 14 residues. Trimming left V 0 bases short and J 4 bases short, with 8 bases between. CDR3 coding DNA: TGCGCCAGCAGCTTGGCCGCGGGGAATCAGCCCCAGCATTTT. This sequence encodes CASSLAAGNQPQHF.

The CDR3 here is CAISGELAGGKGTDTQYF. CDR3 nucleotides: TGTGCCATCAGTGGGGAACTAGCGGGGGGGAAAGGCACAGATACGCAGTATTTT. J is TRBJ2-3 and V is TRBV10-3; 13 nucleotides align to TRBD2. This CDR3 contains 18 residues. In germline, CDR1 is ENHRY, CDR2 SYGVKD. The ends lost 4 bases at V and 1 base at J; junction bases unmatched: 8.